Each of the 26 T cell receptor beta chains below was sequenced from the same sample in a study of T-cell memory formation after mild COVID-19. Using its own MiXCR run on the 5' RACE reads, TCRdb lists one record per CDR3 protein. The sample lists approximately 450,000 distinct CDR3 sequences; 15% to 20% were seen once. The sequencing input was PBMCs or a T cell subset sorted from them (not recorded which). These TCRs come from an adult woman who had mild COVID-19 (a few samples of this study predate the infection). Cell type and time point are not known.

The rearrangement links TRBV20-1 to TRBJ2-7; maybe TRBD1 (6 bases). Germline CDR1 and CDR2: DFQATT and SNEGSKA (reference sequence). The CDR3 covers 16 residues. V was clipped by 3 bases and J by 1 base, with 19 bases between them. CDR3 DNA: TGCAGTGCTAGGCCCGTGGGGGCTCAAGGGTCCTACGAGCAGTACTTC. It is translated as CSARPVGAQGSYEQYF.

This rearrangement joins TRBV6-2 or TRBV6-3 to TRBJ2-7; D is possibly TRBD1 (6 bases). The germline CDR1 and CDR2 sequences are MNHEY and SVGEGT. CDR3 length: 13 amino acids. Trimming took 8 bases from V and 2 from J, leaving 13 bases between them. The DNA for the CDR3 is TGTGCCAGCGCTTCAACAGGGCCCTACGAGCAGTACTTC. It codes for CASASTGPYEQYF.

This rearrangement joins TRBV24-1 to TRBJ2-3; 7 bases fit TRBD1. V lost 2 bases to trimming and J lost 10 bases; unmatched junction nucleotides: 8. The CDR3 has 14 residues. The germline V gene encodes CDR1 KGHDR and CDR2 SFDVKD. CDR3 protein: CATSDWDSSKAQYF. CDR3 sequence (DNA): TGTGCCACCAGTGATTGGGACAGCTCTAAGGCGCAGTATTTT.

This clonotype has more than one count but fewer than ten. This chain links TRBV6-4 with TRBJ1-1; a weak D match, TRBD1 (5 bases). The germline V gene has CDR1 MRHNA and CDR2 SNTAGT. The CDR3 runs to 16 residues. Trimming shortened V by 8 bases and J by 0 bases, and 19 bases separated the two germline ends. The CDR3 loop is CASFYPGRGMNTEAFF. CDR3 coding DNA: TGTGCCAGCTTCTATCCTGGGCGGGGGATGAACACTGAAGCTTTCTTT.

The V call is TRBV2, the J call TRBJ2-7; TRBD1 matches at 7 bases. The ends lost 9 bases at V and 0 bases at J; junction bases unmatched: 8. The CDR3 totals 14 residues. Germline V CDR1 and CDR2: SNHLY, FYNNEI. The CDR3 bases are TGTGCCAGTTCGACAGGGCGACCCTCCTACGAGCAGTACTTC. As protein: CASSTGRPSYEQYF.

As for this clonotype: One end of the junction fails to match germline, which may point to a read error. The V call is TRBV9, the J call TRBJ2-7; 7 positions agree with TRBD2. Germline loops: CDR1 SGDLS, CDR2 YYNGEE. The CDR3 has 15 amino acids. CDR3 coding DNA: TGTGCTAGCAGCCCCTGGACTAGTCTTGACTACGAGCAGTACTTC. Amino acid sequence: CASSPWTSLDYEQYF.

The V gene is TRBV7-8, the J gene TRBJ1-5, with D unresolved. The CDR3 runs 15 residues. V lost 4 bases and J 1 base, leaving 11 bases between the germline ends. Looked up from germline, CDR1 is SGHVS and CDR2 is FQNEAQ. The CDR3 here is CASSSRHRSNQPQHF. DNA of the CDR3: TGTGCCAGCAGCTCCCGACACCGGAGCAATCAGCCCCAGCATTTT.

This clonotype was seen ten or more times. The CDR3, as DNA: TGTGCCTGGAGTGTTTTGGGACAGGGGGGCGAGCAGTACTTC. It codes for CAWSVLGQGGEQYF. The chain joins TRBV30 to TRBJ2-7; 11 positions match TRBD1. V lost 0 bases, J lost 6 bases, and 4 bases stayed unmatched. This CDR3 has 14 amino acids. The germline gives CDR1 GTSNPN, CDR2 SVGIG (reference sequence).

There are a few counts of this clonotype. The chain recombines TRBV7-8 with TRBJ2-2; the match to TRBD1 covers 8 bases. Germline CDR1 SGHVS, CDR2 FQNEAQ. V shed 2 bases, J shed 6 bases, and the junction held 5 bases outside the gene matches. This CDR3 is 15 amino acids long. The CDR3 region is CASSLRRQGPGELFF. CDR3 nucleotide sequence: TGTGCCAGCAGCTTAAGGCGACAGGGGCCCGGGGAGCTGTTTTTT.

This clonotype has more than one count but fewer than ten. CDR3 coding DNA: TGTGCCAGCAGCTCCACGGGACAGGGGAATGACGAGCAGTACTTC. It codes for CASSSTGQGNDEQYF. J is TRBJ2-7 and V is TRBV7-9; TRBD1 matches at 10 bases. Germline assignment: CDR1 SEHNR and CDR2 FQNEAQ (reference sequence). After removal of 4 bases from V and 5 bases from J, the junction contained 8 bases not matched to a gene. This CDR3 has 15 residues.

V gene TRBV7-2 combines with J gene TRBJ2-3, with TRBD2 identical over 10 bases. CDR1 and CDR2 (germline): SGHTA, FQGNSA. The junction had 6 bases not matched to a gene; V was cut back by 2 bases and J by 1 base. This CDR3 is 17 amino acids long. CDR3 protein: CASSLQLAGVGTDTQYF. As DNA, the CDR3 is TGTGCCAGCAGCTTACAGCTAGCGGGGGTCGGCACAGATACGCAGTATTTT.

Only a few counts were recorded for this clonotype. The V and J genes are TRBV20-1 and TRBJ1-5; the match to TRBD1 covers 7 bases. The CDR3 sequence is 15 residues long. The germline V gene encodes CDR1 DFQATT and CDR2 SNEGSKA (reference sequence). V was clipped by 3 bases and J by 3 bases; unmatched bases: 8. The CDR3 DNA reads TGCAGTGCTAGGATGGACAGGTTCGACAATCAGCCCCAGCATTTT. Its translation is CSARMDRFDNQPQHF.

This clonotype has a handful of counts. This rearrangement joins TRBV6-5 to TRBJ2-1, with unresolved D. This CDR3 has 15 amino acids. Germline values: CDR1 MNHEY, CDR2 SVGAGI. V was clipped by 0 bases and J by 5 bases, with 11 bases between them. CDR3 protein: CASSYSSPHNNEQFF. CDR3 DNA sequence: TGTGCCAGCAGTTACTCATCCCCCCATAACAATGAGCAGTTCTTC.

This clonotype was counted at least ten times. One end of the junction fails to match germline, which may point to a read error. The chain couples TRBV20-1 to TRBJ2-1, with 9 bases that match TRBD2. CDR3 length equals 14 residues. The germline gives CDR1 DFQATT, CDR2 SNEGSKA (reference sequence). DNA of the CDR3: TGCAGTGCCAGAGACGGCGGGAGGGCCAATGAGCAGTTCTTC. It translates to CSARDGGRANEQFF.

V and J are TRBV20-1 and TRBJ2-5; D gene ambiguous. Between the trimmed V and J ends, which lost 1 base and 1 base, there was a span of 10 bases. The CDR3 extends over 14 amino acids. CDR1 is DFQATT, CDR2 SNEGSKA, per germline (reference sequence). CDR3 in amino acids: CSARGYPVQETQYF. In DNA form, the CDR3 reads TGCAGTGCTAGAGGATACCCAGTCCAAGAGACCCAGTACTTC.

This clonotype was seen a handful of times. This rearrangement joins TRBV12-3 or TRBV12-4 to TRBJ2-1, with 7 nucleotides matching TRBD2. The CDR3 is 14 residues long. The V and J ends lost 5 bases and 8 bases, in that order; junction bases with no gene match: 9. The CDR3 DNA reads as TGTGCCAGCAGTCTTTCCGGGGGGTTCGATGAGCAGTTCTTC. As protein: CASSLSGGFDEQFF.

This clonotype turned up a few times. The chain employs TRBV7-6 and TRBJ2-3; tentatively, D is TRBD1 or TRBD2 (6 bases each). Germline V lookup: CDR1 SGHVS, CDR2 FNYEAQ. The CDR3 contains 16 residues. The ends were cut back, 0 bases at V and 1 base at J, with 11 bases in the middle. In DNA, the CDR3 is TGTGCCAGCAGCTTAGCGGCGGAGGGGGGCACAGATACGCAGTATTTT. Translation gives CASSLAAEGGTDTQYF. Using reference TRBV7-6 and TRBJ2-3 for the parts outside the CDR3, the full variable domain is GAGVSQSPRYKVTKRGQDVALRCDPISGHVSLYWYRQALGQGPEFLTYFNYEAQQDKSGLPNDRFSAERPEGSISTLTIQRTEQRDSAMYRCASSLAAEGGTDTQYFGPGTRLTVL.

Only a few counts were recorded for this clonotype. This chain links TRBV7-2 with TRBJ2-3, with a weak D call TRBD2 (6 bases). In germline, CDR1 is SGHTA, CDR2 FQGNSA. V was cut by 3 bases and J by 4 bases, with 14 bases left in between. CDR3 size: 15 residues. The DNA for the CDR3 is TGTGCCAGCAGCTTGTTCGTAGCGGTGGCAGATACGCAGTATTTT. This translates into CASSLFVAVADTQYF.

The chain combines TRBV5-1 with TRBJ2-3; TRBD2 aligns across 9 bases. The CDR3 runs 15 residues. Germline V gene lookup returns CDR1 SGHRS and CDR2 YFSETQ. V dropped 0 bases and J dropped 5; count of bases not matched to a gene: 4. CDR3 region: CASSLDSGRQDTQYF. In DNA form, the CDR3 reads TGCGCCAGCAGCTTGGATAGCGGGAGACAAGATACGCAGTATTTT.

This clonotype was detected a few times. The chain employs TRBV20-1 and TRBJ2-3, with D uncertain. V lost 5 bases and J 6 bases, leaving 9 bases between the germline ends. The CDR3 spans 11 residues. Germline V gives CDR1 DFQATT, CDR2 SNEGSKA (reference sequence). As DNA, the CDR3 is TGCAGTGCTCGAGCTCGGGATACGCAGTATTTT. It codes for CSARARDTQYF.

V usage is TRBV7-9 and J usage is TRBJ2-1; D not resolved. CDR1 SEHNR and CDR2 FQNEAQ come from the germline V gene (reference sequence). The CDR3 runs 15 residues. Trimming shortened V by 1 base and J by 4 bases, and 11 bases separated the two germline ends. CDR3 in amino acids: CASSLVLGIYNEQFF. CDR3 nucleotide sequence: TGTGCCAGCAGCTTAGTTTTGGGGATTTACAATGAGCAGTTCTTC.

This chain connects TRBV3-1 to TRBJ2-3, with 14 positions matching TRBD2. Unmatched junction bases numbered 5, after V lost 4 bases and J lost 5 bases. Per the germline V gene, CDR1 is LGHDT and CDR2 is YNNKEL (reference sequence). The CDR3 consists of 16 residues. The chain's CDR3 is CASSPTSGGARDTQYF. As DNA, the CDR3 is TGTGCCAGCAGCCCGACTAGCGGGGGGGCCAGAGATACGCAGTATTTT.

The rearrangement joins TRBV2 to TRBJ2-1; D perhaps matches TRBD1 (6 bases). Trimming took 8 bases from V and 5 from J, leaving 16 bases between them. Germline CDR1 is SNHLY and CDR2 is FYNNEI. This CDR3 comprises 14 residues. The CDR3 is CASSGEGVNNEQFF. For the CDR3, the DNA is TGTGCCAGCTCCGGAGAGGGGGTTAACAATGAGCAGTTCTTC.

This clonotype was observed a handful of times. One junction end does not reproduce the germline sequence, and a read error may be involved. V is TRBV7-7 and J is TRBJ2-1; the match to TRBD2 covers 12 bases. Germline CDR1 is SSHAT and CDR2 is FNYEAQ (reference sequence). The CDR3 has 15 amino acids. CDR3 protein: CASSQTSGSPNEQFF. The CDR3, as DNA: TGTGCTAGCAGCCAGACTAGCGGGAGCCCCAATGAGCAGTTCTTC.

The sample holds a few counts of this clonotype. The chain recombines TRBV7-8 with TRBJ2-7, with D maybe TRBD2 (6 bases). The CDR3 spans 13 residues. The V and J ends lost 5 bases and 3 bases respectively, with 11 bases between them. Germline-derived CDR1 and CDR2 are SGHVS and FQNEAQ. The CDR3 coding sequence is TGTGCCAGCAGCACTCGACTAGACTACGAGCAGTACTTC. Translating it yields CASSTRLDYEQYF.

This chain uses TRBV5-1 with TRBJ2-3, with 9 bases identical to TRBD2. Germline V gene sequence: CDR1 SGHRS, CDR2 YFSETQ. V gave up 0 bases and J gave up 2 bases; unmatched junction bases: 4. The CDR3 extends over 16 amino acids. The CDR3 DNA reads TGCGCCAGCAGCTTGGAGGCTAGCGGGGTCACAGATACGCAGTATTTT. Residues: CASSLEASGVTDTQYF.